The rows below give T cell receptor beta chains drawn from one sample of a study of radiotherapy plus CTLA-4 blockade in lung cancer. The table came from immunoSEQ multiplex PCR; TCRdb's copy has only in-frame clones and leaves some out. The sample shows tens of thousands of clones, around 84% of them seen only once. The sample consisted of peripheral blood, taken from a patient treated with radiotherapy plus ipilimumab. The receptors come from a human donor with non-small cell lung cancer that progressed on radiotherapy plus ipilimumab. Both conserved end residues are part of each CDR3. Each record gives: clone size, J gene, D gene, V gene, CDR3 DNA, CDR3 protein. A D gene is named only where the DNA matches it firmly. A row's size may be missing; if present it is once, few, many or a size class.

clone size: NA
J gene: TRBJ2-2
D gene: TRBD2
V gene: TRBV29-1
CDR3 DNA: TGCAGCGGCGCCACTAGCGGGGGGGCCTGCGGGGAGCTGTTTTTT
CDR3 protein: CSGATSGGACGELFF

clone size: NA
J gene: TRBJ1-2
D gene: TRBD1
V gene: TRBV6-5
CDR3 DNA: TGTGCCAGCAGTCAATACAGGGGAGGCTACACCTTC
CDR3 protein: CASSQYRGGYTF

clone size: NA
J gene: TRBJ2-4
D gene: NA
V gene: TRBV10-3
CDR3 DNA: TGTGCCATCAGTGAAATGGTGAAGGACGGAAACATTCAGTACTTC
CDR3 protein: CAISEMVKDGNIQYF

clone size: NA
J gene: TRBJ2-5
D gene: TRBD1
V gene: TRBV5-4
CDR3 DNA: TGTGCCAGCAGCTTTCCGGGACAGAGGCAGACCCAGTACTTC
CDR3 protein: CASSFPGQRQTQYF

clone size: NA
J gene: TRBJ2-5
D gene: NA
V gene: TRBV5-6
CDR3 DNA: TGTGCCAGCAGCCTACCACGGTGGGAGACCCAGTACTTC
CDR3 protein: CASSLPRWETQYF

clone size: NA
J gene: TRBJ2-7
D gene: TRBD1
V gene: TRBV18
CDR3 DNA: TGTGCCAGCTCACCAAGGGCAGGGGGTTCACCCTACGAGCAGTACTTC
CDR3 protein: CASSPRAGGSPYEQYF

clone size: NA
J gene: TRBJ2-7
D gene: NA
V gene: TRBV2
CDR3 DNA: TGTGCCAGCATCGTAGGACTCGGATACGAGCAGTACTTC
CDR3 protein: CASIVGLGYEQYF

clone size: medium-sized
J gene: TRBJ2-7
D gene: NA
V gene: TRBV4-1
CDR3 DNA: TGCGCCAGCAGCCCCTCCGCCAGCCCCTCCTACGAGCAGTACTTC
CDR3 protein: CASSPSASPSYEQYF

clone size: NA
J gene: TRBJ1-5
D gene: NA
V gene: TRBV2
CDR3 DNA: TGTGCCAGCAGTGACGCCTATAGCAATCAGCCCCAGCATTTT
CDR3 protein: CASSDAYSNQPQHF

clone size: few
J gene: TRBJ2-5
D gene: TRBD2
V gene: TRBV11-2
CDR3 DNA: TGTGCCAGCAGTTTATCTAGCGGGGGTATCCAAGAGACCCAGTACTTC
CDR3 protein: CASSLSSGGIQETQYF

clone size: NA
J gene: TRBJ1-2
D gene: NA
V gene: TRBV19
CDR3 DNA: TGTGCCAGTAGGGGCTCGGGAGCGGGGCATGGCTACACCTTC
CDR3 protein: CASRGSGAGHGYTF

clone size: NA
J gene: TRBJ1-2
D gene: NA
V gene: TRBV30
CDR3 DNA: TGTGCCTGGGGCCGGTCAGGGACCTCTAACTATGGCTACACCTTC
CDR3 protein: CAWGRSGTSNYGYTF

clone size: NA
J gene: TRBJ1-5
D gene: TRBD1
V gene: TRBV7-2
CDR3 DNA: TGTGCCAGCAGCTTACTCGGGACAGGGGGAGGTCAGCCCCAGCATTTT
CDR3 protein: CASSLLGTGGGQPQHF

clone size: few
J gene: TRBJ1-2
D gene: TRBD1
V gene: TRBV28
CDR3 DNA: TGTGCCATTCAGGGGGTAGATGGCTACACCTTC
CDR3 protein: CAIQGVDGYTF

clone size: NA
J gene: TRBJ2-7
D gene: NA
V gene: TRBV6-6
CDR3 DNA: TGTGCCAGCAGTACTAGCTCCTACGAGCAGTACTTC
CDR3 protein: CASSTSSYEQYF

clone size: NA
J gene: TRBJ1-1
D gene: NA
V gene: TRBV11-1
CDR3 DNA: TGTGCCAGCAGCTCGCCTATCGGGACGGTGAACACTGAAGCTTTCTTT
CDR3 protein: CASSSPIGTVNTEAFF

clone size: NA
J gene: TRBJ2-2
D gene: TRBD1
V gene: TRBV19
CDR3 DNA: TGTGCCATCGCGGACAGGGCCCTTCCCGGGGAGCTGTTTTTT
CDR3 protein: CAIADRALPGELFF

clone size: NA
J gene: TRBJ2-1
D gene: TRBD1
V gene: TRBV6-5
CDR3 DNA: TGTGCCAGCAGGGGGACAGGGGCCGTTGAGCAGTTCTTC
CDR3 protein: CASRGTGAVEQFF

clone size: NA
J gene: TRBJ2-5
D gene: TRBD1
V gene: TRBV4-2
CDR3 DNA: TGTGCCAGCAGTATCGACAGGGTGCAGACCCAGTACTTC
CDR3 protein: CASSIDRVQTQYF

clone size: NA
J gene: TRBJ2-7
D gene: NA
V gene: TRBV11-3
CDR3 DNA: TGTGCCAGCAGCCCTGGGAGCCCAGAGCAGTACTTC
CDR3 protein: CASSPGSPEQYF

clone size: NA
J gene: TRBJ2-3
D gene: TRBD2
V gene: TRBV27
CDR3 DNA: TGTGCCAGCCGCCCCTTGCGGGAGGCAGATACGCAGTATTTT
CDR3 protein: CASRPLREADTQYF

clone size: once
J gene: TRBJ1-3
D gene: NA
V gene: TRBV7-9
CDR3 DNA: TGTGCCAGCCGGGGGGCGCAGGGAAACACCATATATTTT
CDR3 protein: CASRGAQGNTIYF

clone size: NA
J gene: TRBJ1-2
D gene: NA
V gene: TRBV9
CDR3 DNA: TGTGCCAGCGCCTCTGGGGCCTATGGCTACACCTTC
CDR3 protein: CASASGAYGYTF

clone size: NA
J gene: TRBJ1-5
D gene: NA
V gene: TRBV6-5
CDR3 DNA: TGTGCCAGCAGTACCCGACAGGGCAATCAGCCCCAGCATTTT
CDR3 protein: CASSTRQGNQPQHF

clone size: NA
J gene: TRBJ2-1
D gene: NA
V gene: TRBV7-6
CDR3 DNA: TGTGCCAGCAGCTTAGCGGGGTCTAGGTACAATGAGCAGTTCTTC
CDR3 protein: CASSLAGSRYNEQFF

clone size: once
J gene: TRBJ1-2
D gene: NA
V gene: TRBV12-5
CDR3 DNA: TGTGCTAGTGGTTCGACGAATTATGGCTACACCTTC
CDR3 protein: CASGSTNYGYTF

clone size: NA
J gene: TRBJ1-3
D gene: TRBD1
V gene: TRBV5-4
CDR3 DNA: TGTGCCAGCAGCTCGGGACAGGGATCAGGGGGGTTCTTCTCTGGAAACACCATATATTTT
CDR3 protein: CASSSGQGSGGFFSGNTIYF

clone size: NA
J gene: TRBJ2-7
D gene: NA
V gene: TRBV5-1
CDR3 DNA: TGCGCCAGCAGCTACAACTACGAGCAGTACTTC
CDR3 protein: CASSYNYEQYF

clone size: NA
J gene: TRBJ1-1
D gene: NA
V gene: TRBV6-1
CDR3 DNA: TGTGCCAGCAGCCCAGGCTGGACTGAAGCTTTCTTT
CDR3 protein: CASSPGWTEAFF

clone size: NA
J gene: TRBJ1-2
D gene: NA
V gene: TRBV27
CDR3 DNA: TGTGCCAGCAGTTTCTCAGGAGCCCGAGAAAGCTACACCTTC
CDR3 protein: CASSFSGARESYTF

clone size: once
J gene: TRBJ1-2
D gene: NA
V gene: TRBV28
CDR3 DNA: TGTGCCAGCAGTTTTCTGGCAGCAAACTATGGCTACACCTTC
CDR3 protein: CASSFLAANYGYTF

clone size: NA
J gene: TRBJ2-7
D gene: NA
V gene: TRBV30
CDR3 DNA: TGTGCCTGGAGTGTTCCCGCCGGTGAGCAGTACTTC
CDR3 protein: CAWSVPAGEQYF

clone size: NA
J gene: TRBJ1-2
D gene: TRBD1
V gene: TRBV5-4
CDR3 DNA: TGTGCCAGCAGCTTTCGACAGGGGCTAGATGGCTACACCTTC
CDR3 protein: CASSFRQGLDGYTF

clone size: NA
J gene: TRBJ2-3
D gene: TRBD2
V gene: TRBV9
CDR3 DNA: TGTGCCAGCAGCGCCCTAGCGGAAAGCACAGATACGCAGTATTTT
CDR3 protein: CASSALAESTDTQYF

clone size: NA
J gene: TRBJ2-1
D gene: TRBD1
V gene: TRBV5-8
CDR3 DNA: TGTGCCAGCAGCACCCGGACAGGTAATCAGTTCTTC
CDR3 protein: CASSTRTGNQFF

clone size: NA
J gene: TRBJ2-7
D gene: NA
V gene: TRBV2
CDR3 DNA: TGTGCCAGCAGTGAAGTCAGGCGCGAGCAGTACTTC
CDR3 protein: CASSEVRREQYF

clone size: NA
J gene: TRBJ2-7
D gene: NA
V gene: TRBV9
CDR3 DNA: TGTGCCAGCAGCCCTCGAGGAGGTGGGGTCCACGAGCAGTACTTC
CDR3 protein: CASSPRGGGVHEQYF

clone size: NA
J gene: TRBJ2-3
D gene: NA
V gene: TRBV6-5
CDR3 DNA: TGTGCCAGCAGTTACTTGGGTGGGACGCAGTATTTT
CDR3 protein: CASSYLGGTQYF

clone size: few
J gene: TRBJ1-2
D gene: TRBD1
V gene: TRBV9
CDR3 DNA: TGTGCCAGCAGCCCGGGACAGGGGGCCTATGGCTACACCTTC
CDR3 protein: CASSPGQGAYGYTF

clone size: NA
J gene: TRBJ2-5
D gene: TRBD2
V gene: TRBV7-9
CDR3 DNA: TGTGCCAGCAGCTTAGGACTAGCGGGACGGGAGACCCAGTACTTC
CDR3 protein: CASSLGLAGRETQYF

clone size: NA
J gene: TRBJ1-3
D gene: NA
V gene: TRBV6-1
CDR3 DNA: TGTGCCAGCAGTGAATATCTCACCATATATTTT
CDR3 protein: CASSEYLTIYF

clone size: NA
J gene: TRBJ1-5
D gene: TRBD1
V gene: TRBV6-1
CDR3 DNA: TGTGCCAGCAGTGGCCCGACAGGGGAGCAGCCCCAGCATTTT
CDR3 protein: CASSGPTGEQPQHF

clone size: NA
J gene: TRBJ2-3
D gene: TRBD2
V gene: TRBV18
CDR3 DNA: TGTGCCAGCTCATCTACTAGCGGGAGGGGAGATGATACGCAGTATTTT
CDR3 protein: CASSSTSGRGDDTQYF

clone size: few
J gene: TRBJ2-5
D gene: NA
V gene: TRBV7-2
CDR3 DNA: TGTGCCAGCAGGCAGACCGGGGAGACCCAGTACTTC
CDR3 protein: CASRQTGETQYF

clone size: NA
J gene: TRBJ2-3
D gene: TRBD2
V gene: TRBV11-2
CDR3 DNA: TGTGCCAGCAGCTTAATCAGCGGGGGAGTCTCAGATACGCAGTATTTT
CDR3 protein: CASSLISGGVSDTQYF

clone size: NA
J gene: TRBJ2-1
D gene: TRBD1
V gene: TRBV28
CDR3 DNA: TGTGCCACAAACAGGGACAGCTCCTACAATGAGCAGTTCTTC
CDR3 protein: CATNRDSSYNEQFF

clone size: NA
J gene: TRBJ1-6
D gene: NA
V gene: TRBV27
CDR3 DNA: TGTGCTAGCGGAAGACAGTGGGTTAGCTCCTATAATTCACCCCTCCACTTT
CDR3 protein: CASGRQWVSSYNSPLHF

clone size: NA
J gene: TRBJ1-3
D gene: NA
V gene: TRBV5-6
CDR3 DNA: TGTGCCAGCAGCTTGCCCAGCTCTGGAAACACCATATATTTT
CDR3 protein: CASSLPSSGNTIYF

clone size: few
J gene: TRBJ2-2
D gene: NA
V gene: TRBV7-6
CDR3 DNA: TGTGCCAGCAGCCGACCCACCGGGGAGCTGTTTTTT
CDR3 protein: CASSRPTGELFF

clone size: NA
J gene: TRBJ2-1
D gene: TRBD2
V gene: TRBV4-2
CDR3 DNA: TGTGCCAGCAGCCGTGGACTAGCAGCCTACAATGAGCAGTTCTTC
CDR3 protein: CASSRGLAAYNEQFF

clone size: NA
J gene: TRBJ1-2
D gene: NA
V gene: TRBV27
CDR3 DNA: TGTGCCAGCAGTTTATCTTCAGAGCTCTATGGCTACACCTTC
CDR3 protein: CASSLSSELYGYTF

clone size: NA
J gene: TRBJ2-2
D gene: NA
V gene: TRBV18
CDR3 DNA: TGTGCCAGCTCACTACAGGGACGGGGCGGGGAGCTGTTTTTT
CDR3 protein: CASSLQGRGGELFF

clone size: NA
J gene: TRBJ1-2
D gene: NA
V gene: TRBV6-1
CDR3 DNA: TGTGCCACCAACCAGGGCACCAGGGATGGCTATGGCTACACCTTC
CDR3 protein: CATNQGTRDGYGYTF

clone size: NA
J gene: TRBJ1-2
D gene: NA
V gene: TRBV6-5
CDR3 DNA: TGTGCCAGCCATACTGGGGGTGGCTACACCTTC
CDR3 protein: CASHTGGGYTF

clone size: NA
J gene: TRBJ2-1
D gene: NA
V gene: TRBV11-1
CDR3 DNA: TGTGCCAGCAGACCGTTGACAAACTCCTACAATGAGCAGTTCTTC
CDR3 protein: CASRPLTNSYNEQFF

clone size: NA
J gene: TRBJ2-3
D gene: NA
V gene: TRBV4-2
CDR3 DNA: TGTGCCAGCAGCCAAGATCGGACGGCCAGGGGAGAGGCAGATACGCAGTATTTT
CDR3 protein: CASSQDRTARGEADTQYF

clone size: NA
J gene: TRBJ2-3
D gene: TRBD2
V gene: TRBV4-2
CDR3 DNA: TGTGCCAGCAGCCAAGAACCTAGCGGCTCCACAGATACGCAGTATTTT
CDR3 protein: CASSQEPSGSTDTQYF

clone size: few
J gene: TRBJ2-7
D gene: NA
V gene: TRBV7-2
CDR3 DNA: TGTGCCAGCAGCCCCTCCTACGAGCAGTACTTC
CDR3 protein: CASSPSYEQYF

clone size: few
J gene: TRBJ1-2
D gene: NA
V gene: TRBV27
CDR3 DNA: TGTGCCAGCAGTTTATCGGCAGGGAAAGGAGCTAACTATGGCTACACCTTC
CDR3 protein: CASSLSAGKGANYGYTF